The rows below give T cell receptor beta chains drawn from one sample of a study of CD8 T cells in ankylosing spondylitis. One entry per CDR3 protein results from TCRdb running MiXCR on the 5' RACE reads. The sample shows approximately 250,000 distinct CDR3 sequences, 32% of them seen only once. The specimen sequenced was blood, either unsorted or a sorted T cell fraction (not recorded which). Receptors were obtained from a male donor with ankylosing spondylitis or in good health (not recorded which). The CDR3 runs from the conserved cysteine through the conserved F or W. D genes are given only for firm matches. Not all rows give a size; the values are once, few, many and, for expanded clones, a class.

clone size	V gene	J gene	D gene	CDR3 DNA	CDR3 protein
NA	TRBV6-1	TRBJ2-3	TRBD2	TGTGCCAGCAAGGTAGCGGGGGGAACAGATACGCAGTATTTT	CASKVAGGTDTQYF
NA	TRBV27	TRBJ2-5	NA	TGTGCCAGCAGTTTATATAGCGGACAAGAGACCCAGTACTTC	CASSLYSGQETQYF
few	TRBV7-9	TRBJ1-2	NA	TGTGCCAGCAGTGACGCGGGCAACTATGGCTACACCTTC	CASSDAGNYGYTF
many	TRBV29-1	TRBJ2-1	NA	TGCAGCGTTGAAGATCTTGAAAGGGAGCAGTTCTTC	CSVEDLEREQFF
NA	TRBV4-2	TRBJ2-3	TRBD2	TGTGCCAGCAGCCAAGATCCCCTGCGGGGGTTGTTAGATACGCAGTATTTT	CASSQDPLRGLLDTQYF
NA	TRBV5-5	TRBJ2-7	NA	TGTGCCAGCAGCTCTACACCCTTGGGAGGTTTCTACGAGCAGTACTTC	CASSSTPLGGFYEQYF
few	TRBV7-2	TRBJ2-1	NA	TGTGCCAGCAGCTTTCGGACTCACTCCGATGAGCAGTTCTTC	CASSFRTHSDEQFF
NA	TRBV7-9	TRBJ2-1	NA	TGTGCCAGCAGCTTAGCCTCTTACGGGAATGAGCAGTTCTTC	CASSLASYGNEQFF
few	TRBV2	TRBJ2-3	TRBD1	TGTGCCAGCAGTCCGGACAGGGTCACAGATACGCAGTATTTT	CASSPDRVTDTQYF
few	TRBV6-5	TRBJ1-2	NA	TGTGCCAGCAGTTACGGGGGGCTTGATGGCTACACCTTC	CASSYGGLDGYTF
NA	TRBV7-9	TRBJ2-2	TRBD2	TGTGCCAGCAGCCGGGGGGAGGACGGAAACACCGGGGAGCTGTTTTTT	CASSRGEDGNTGELFF
NA	TRBV9	TRBJ2-3	TRBD2	TGTGCCAGCAGCGAAACAACTAGCGGGGGCACAGATACGCAGTATTTT	CASSETTSGGTDTQYF
few	TRBV29-1	TRBJ2-2	NA	TGCAGCGATCGGGCCTACACCGGGGAGCTGTTTTTT	CSDRAYTGELFF
NA	TRBV7-8	TRBJ2-1	NA	TGTGCCAGCAGCTTAAGTGCGCTAGCCAATGAGCAGTTCTTC	CASSLSALANEQFF
NA	TRBV18	TRBJ2-1	NA	TGTGCCAGCTCAGCTTCGGACAGCGGTGAGCAGTTCTTC	CASSASDSGEQFF
few	TRBV27	TRBJ2-1	NA	TGTGCCACCGCCCGTCAGGGGCACAATGAGCAGTTCTTC	CATARQGHNEQFF
once	TRBV20-1	TRBJ2-3	NA	TGCAGTGCTAGGGCGGACATTACTAGCACAGATACGCAGTATTTT	CSARADITSTDTQYF
NA	TRBV29-1	TRBJ2-5	NA	TGCAGCGTTGAACATGGGGCGGTCAGGGTGTCAGAGACCCAGTACTTC	CSVEHGAVRVSETQYF
NA	TRBV20-1	TRBJ2-3	NA	TGCAGTGCTAGAGACAGGGATAATACGCAGTATTTT	CSARDRDNTQYF
NA	TRBV28	TRBJ2-7	TRBD2	TGTGCCAGCAGTCTCCCTCGGACTAGCGCCGCTCCCTCCTACGAGCAGTACTTC	CASSLPRTSAAPSYEQYF
few	TRBV12-3/TRBV12-4	TRBJ2-2	NA	TGTGCCAGCAGTTTTCGCGGGGGCAGGGGCCGGGTCGGGGAGCTGTTTTTT	CASSFRGGRGRVGELFF
few	TRBV5-1	TRBJ2-2	NA	TGCGCCAGCAGCTTGGTTGGAGGGGACACCGGGGAGCTGTTTTTT	CASSLVGGDTGELFF
NA	TRBV11-2	TRBJ1-2	TRBD1	TGTGCCAGCAGCGTTAGGCGGACAGGGGATTATGGCTACACCTTC	CASSVRRTGDYGYTF
NA	TRBV11-2	TRBJ2-5	TRBD2	TGTGCCAGCAGCTTAGAGCCCTTGACTAGCGGGCCACAAGAGACCCAGTACTTC	CASSLEPLTSGPQETQYF
NA	TRBV27	TRBJ1-5	NA	TGTGCCAGCAGTCCGACCGATCGGCAGCCCCAGCATTTT	CASSPTDRQPQHF
few	TRBV7-2	TRBJ2-2	NA	TGTGCCAGCAGCTTAGAAGACACCGGGGAGCTGTTTTTT	CASSLEDTGELFF
NA	TRBV29-1	TRBJ2-1	NA	TGCAGCGTTGAAGATGGAGTTAACAATGAGCAGTTCTTC	CSVEDGVNNEQFF
few	TRBV20-1	TRBJ1-1	NA	TGCAGTGCCGCGCGAGGACAGTGGAACACTGAAGCTTTCTTT	CSAARGQWNTEAFF
few	TRBV5-6	TRBJ1-5	TRBD1	TGTGCCAGCAGCTTGGAGGGGGCGGCAAGCAATCAGCCCCAGCATTTT	CASSLEGAASNQPQHF
many	TRBV20-1	TRBJ1-6	TRBD1	TGCAGTGCTAATGTGGGACAGGAGTATTCACCCCTCCACTTT	CSANVGQEYSPLHF
few	TRBV5-1	TRBJ2-1	TRBD2	TGCGCCAGCAGCTTGGATGCGGGGGGCCAGGGTGAGCAGTTCTTC	CASSLDAGGQGEQFF
NA	TRBV12-3/TRBV12-4	TRBJ2-7	NA	TGTGCCAGCAGACACCGGGACTCCTCCTACGGGCAGTACTTC	CASRHRDSSYGQYF
NA	TRBV6-5	TRBJ1-6	NA	TGTGCCAGCAGCACGGGGAATTCACCCCTCCACTTT	CASSTGNSPLHF
NA	TRBV10-3	TRBJ2-1	TRBD1	TGTGCCATCAGTGTGACAGGGGACTCCTACAATGAGCAGTTCTTC	CAISVTGDSYNEQFF
NA	TRBV12-3/TRBV12-4	TRBJ2-2	TRBD1	TGTGCCAGCAGCCAGGACAGGGTTGGCGGGGAGCTGTTTTTT	CASSQDRVGGELFF
NA	TRBV7-9	TRBJ1-1	TRBD1	TGTGCCAGCAGCCTCGGACAGGGGGAGACTCCGGTTTTCTTT	CASSLGQGETPVFF
many	TRBV20-1	TRBJ2-7	NA	TGCAGTGCTAGCGGCCATTCCTACGAGCAGTACTTC	CSASGHSYEQYF
NA	TRBV7-9	TRBJ2-3	NA	TGTGCCAGCAGCCCCCGCGTGCGGTCCTGCACAGATACGCAGTATTTT	CASSPRVRSCTDTQYF
few	TRBV5-6	TRBJ2-3	NA	TGTGCCAGCAGCTTGGGGGGCCCCGTATCTTTT	CASSLGGPVSF
NA	TRBV5-1	TRBJ2-3	TRBD1	TGCGCCAGCAGCTCCGGGACAGCCACAGATACGCAGTATTTT	CASSSGTATDTQYF
NA	TRBV4-1	TRBJ2-1	NA	TGCGCCAGCAGCCAAGATCTAGGGGGGGCGCGGGATGAGCAGTTCTTC	CASSQDLGGARDEQFF
NA	TRBV3-1	TRBJ2-7	TRBD1	TGTGCCGCCCAGACAGGGGGCAACGACGAGCAGTACTTC	CAAQTGGNDEQYF
NA	TRBV3-1	TRBJ1-2	NA	TGTGCCAGCAGACCGACGACTGCGTCCCGCTATGGCTACACCTTC	CASRPTTASRYGYTF
NA	TRBV7-9	TRBJ1-4	TRBD1	TGTGCCAGCAGCCCGGGGGGACAGGCCCGTAATGAAAAACTGTTTTTT	CASSPGGQARNEKLFF
few	TRBV20-1	TRBJ1-2	NA	TGCAGTGCTAGAGATCTCCGGGGCTACACCTTC	CSARDLRGYTF
NA	TRBV5-8	TRBJ2-7	TRBD2	TGTGCCAGCAGCTTGGCCGGGACTAGCAGGCTTTACGAGCAGTACTTC	CASSLAGTSRLYEQYF
few	TRBV27	TRBJ2-1	NA	TGTGCCAGCAATAAACAGGGATTCAATGAGCAGTTCTTC	CASNKQGFNEQFF
many	TRBV20-1	TRBJ2-3	NA	TGCAGTGCTAGTCCTACAAGCACAGATACGCAGTATTTT	CSASPTSTDTQYF
NA	TRBV28	TRBJ2-7	TRBD2	TGTGCCAGCAGTTTAACCAATCCCACCAGCGGGGTCGCACCCTACGAGCAGTACTTC	CASSLTNPTSGVAPYEQYF
NA	TRBV7-2	TRBJ2-4	NA	TGTGCCAGCAGCCTCGGAGGGACAGTCAACATTCAGTACTTC	CASSLGGTVNIQYF
few	TRBV7-6	TRBJ1-2	TRBD1	TGTGCCAGCAGCTCCTCCGGGACAGGGGGCCTCGGCTACACCTTC	CASSSSGTGGLGYTF
few	TRBV7-9	TRBJ1-1	NA	TGTGCCAGCAGCTTAACACAGATTAACACTGAAGCTTTCTTT	CASSLTQINTEAFF
NA	TRBV11-2	TRBJ1-6	NA	TGTGCCAGCAGCTTAGTGGAGAATTCACCCCTCCACTTT	CASSLVENSPLHF